A single sample is the source of the 6 T cell receptor beta chains below, sequenced in a study of sequential checkpoint blockade in melanoma. The treatment is: randomized to nivolumab then ipilimumab (arm A) or the reverse (arm B). Repertoires were generated with immunoSEQ multiplex PCR, while TCRdb's copy carries only in-frame clones and drops some. The sample holds about 2,300 clones; about 22% are singletons and the top ten take around 4%. The sample in question was tumor tissue (inferred from file names), obtained from a patient given nivolumab and ipilimumab in sequence. The source is a human donor with melanoma.

V usage is TRBV10-2 and J usage is TRBJ1-5; D uncertain. V lost 4 bases and J lost 1, with 5 bases in between. This CDR3 has 13 amino acids. CDR1 WSHSY and CDR2 SAAADI come from the germline V gene. CDR3 in DNA: TGCGCCAGCAGTGGGCAGAGCAATCAGCCCCAGCATTTT. Amino acids: CASSGQSNQPQHF.

This clone came up a few times. The chain carries TRBV9 and TRBJ2-7; TRBD2 aligns across 8 bases. The J segment lost 7 bases and the V segment lost 4 bases, leaving 13 bases of the junction unmatched. This CDR3 contains 15 residues. Germline V lookup: CDR1 SGDLS, CDR2 YYNGEE. The CDR3 bases are TGTGCCAGCAGCTCGGGACGGTCGGGAGGGCGGGAGCAGTACTTC. It specifies CASSSGRSGGREQYF.

The chain carries TRBV6-8 and TRBJ1-1, with D possibly matching TRBD1 (5 bases). Germline V lookup: CDR1 MNHGY, CDR2 SAAAGT. The V end was cut by 0 bases, the J end by 2 bases, with 10 bases between. The CDR3 has 15 amino acids. DNA for the CDR3: TGTGCCAGCAGTTACTCAGGGGACGGAAACACTGAAGCTTTCTTT. Protein sequence: CASSYSGDGNTEAFF.

By frequency in the sample, this clone is medium-sized. The rearrangement uses TRBV6-8 and TRBJ2-2; the D is unclear. V lost 6 bases and J 0 bases, leaving 8 bases between the germline ends. Germline V gives CDR1 MNHGY, CDR2 SAAAGT. The CDR3 is made up of 14 amino acids. The CDR3 nucleotides are TGTGCCAGCAGGACCACAGCGAACACCGGGGAGCTGTTTTTT. It translates to CASRTTANTGELFF.

This clone was observed a handful of times. The chain recombines TRBV6-8 with TRBJ1-5; 7 positions match TRBD1. Germline values: CDR1 MNHGY, CDR2 SAAAGT. Unmatched junction bases numbered 6, after V lost 5 bases and J lost 5 bases. This CDR3 spans 14 amino acids. CDR3 in amino acids: CASSDYDRDQPQHF. CDR3 sequence (DNA): TGTGCCAGCAGTGACTATGACAGGGATCAGCCCCAGCATTTT.

The table lists this clone with a few counts. The rearrangement links TRBV11-3 to TRBJ2-2; 11 nucleotides line up with TRBD1. There are 17 residues in the CDR3. The germline V gene encodes CDR1 SGHNT and CDR2 YENEEA. V shed 5 bases and J 5 bases; nucleotides not matched to a gene: 10. The chain's CDR3 is CASSVWGQGVKTGELFF. Written as DNA, the CDR3 is TGTGCCAGCAGCGTCTGGGGACAGGGGGTAAAGACCGGGGAGCTGTTTTTT. Based on the CDR3 plus reference TRBV11-3 and TRBJ2-2, the full variable domain is EAGVVQSPRYKIIEKKQPVAFWCNPISGHNTLYWYLQNLGQGPELLIRYENEEAVDDSQLPKDRFSAERLKGVDSTLKIQPAELGDSAVYLCASSVWGQGVKTGELFFGEGSRLTVL.